The rows below give T cell receptor beta chains drawn from one sample of a study of T-cell memory formation after mild COVID-19. TCRdb independently ran MiXCR on the 5' RACE reads; one entry per CDR3 protein. The sample contains around 80,000 distinct CDR3 sequences, about 15% of which appear only once. Sequencing was carried out using PBMCs or a T cell subset sorted from them (not recorded which). Source of these receptors: an adult woman who had mild COVID-19 (a few samples of this study predate the infection). Cell type and time point are not known. The CDR3 runs from the conserved cysteine through the conserved F or W. Fields, in order: V gene, J gene, clone size, D gene, CDR3 protein, CDR3 DNA. A D gene is named only where the DNA matches it firmly. The size entry is marked missing in some rows and otherwise reads once, few, many or a size class.

v_gene: TRBV5-4; j_gene: TRBJ2-3; abundance: -; d_gene: TRBD2; CDR3aa: CASSLDGGATMDTQYF; CDR3nt: TGTGCCAGCAGCTTGGACGGGGGGGCTACCATGGATACGCAGTATTTT
v_gene: TRBV5-1; j_gene: TRBJ2-3; abundance: -; d_gene: TRBD2; CDR3aa: CASGRVEDTQYF; CDR3nt: TGCGCCAGCGGGAGGGTGGAAGATACGCAGTATTTT
v_gene: TRBV29-1; j_gene: TRBJ1-2; abundance: few; d_gene: -; CDR3aa: CSVAGAAGFVGYTF; CDR3nt: TGCAGCGTTGCTGGGGCTGCAGGGTTTGTCGGCTACACCTTC
v_gene: TRBV7-8; j_gene: TRBJ1-2; abundance: -; d_gene: TRBD1; CDR3aa: CASSLGRTGAHGYTF; CDR3nt: TGTGCCAGCAGCTTAGGCCGGACAGGGGCCCATGGCTACACCTTC
v_gene: TRBV7-9; j_gene: TRBJ1-1; abundance: -; d_gene: -; CDR3aa: CASSLIPDQGENTEAFF; CDR3nt: TGTGCCAGCAGCTTAATACCAGACCAGGGAGAGAACACTGAAGCTTTCTTT
v_gene: TRBV12-3/TRBV12-4; j_gene: TRBJ2-5; abundance: few; d_gene: -; CDR3aa: CASTRGGIMETQYF; CDR3nt: TGTGCCAGCACGCGGGGAGGTATTATGGAGACCCAGTACTTC
v_gene: TRBV9; j_gene: TRBJ2-2; abundance: -; d_gene: TRBD2; CDR3aa: CASSVVMTSGYTGELFF; CDR3nt: TGTGCCAGCAGCGTAGTTATGACTAGCGGTTACACCGGGGAGCTGTTTTTT
v_gene: TRBV9; j_gene: TRBJ2-3; abundance: -; d_gene: TRBD2; CDR3aa: CASSVGGGSSITDTQYF; CDR3nt: TGTGCCAGCAGCGTAGGCGGGGGTAGCTCCATCACAGATACGCAGTATTTT
v_gene: TRBV4-3; j_gene: TRBJ2-7; abundance: -; d_gene: TRBD1; CDR3aa: CASSQGTGAHEQYF; CDR3nt: TGCGCCAGCAGCCAAGGGACAGGGGCCCACGAGCAGTACTTC
v_gene: TRBV7-6; j_gene: TRBJ1-2; abundance: -; d_gene: -; CDR3aa: CASSLAYGDYGYTF; CDR3nt: TGTGCCAGCAGCTTAGCGTACGGAGACTATGGCTACACCTTC
v_gene: TRBV27; j_gene: TRBJ1-5; abundance: few; d_gene: -; CDR3aa: CASSLSVGSNQPQHF; CDR3nt: TGTGCCAGCAGTTTATCGGTGGGGTCCAATCAGCCCCAGCATTTT
v_gene: TRBV4-1; j_gene: TRBJ2-2; abundance: -; d_gene: -; CDR3aa: CASSPGGGPNTGELFF; CDR3nt: TGCGCCAGCAGCCCTGGGGGGGGCCCGAACACCGGGGAGCTGTTTTTT
v_gene: TRBV5-1; j_gene: TRBJ1-2; abundance: many; d_gene: TRBD1; CDR3aa: CASSLEGQGSGNYGYTF; CDR3nt: TGCGCCAGCAGCTTGGAGGGACAGGGGAGCGGTAACTATGGCTACACCTTC
v_gene: TRBV4-2; j_gene: TRBJ2-2; abundance: -; d_gene: -; CDR3aa: CASSQDILIVYDTGDLFF; CDR3nt: TGTGCCAGCAGCCAAGATATACTCATAGTTTATGACACCGGGGATCTGTTTTTT
v_gene: TRBV6-5; j_gene: TRBJ2-3; abundance: -; d_gene: -; CDR3aa: CASSYSGGGASTDTQYF; CDR3nt: TGTGCCAGCAGTTACTCCGGAGGGGGGGCAAGCACAGATACGCAGTATTTT
v_gene: TRBV3-1; j_gene: TRBJ2-2; abundance: -; d_gene: TRBD2; CDR3aa: CASSPSLASIVNGELFF; CDR3nt: TGTGCCAGCAGCCCCTCACTAGCGTCAATCGTAAATGGGGAGCTGTTTTTT
v_gene: TRBV5-5; j_gene: TRBJ2-2; abundance: -; d_gene: -; CDR3aa: CASSLGPELFF; CDR3nt: TGTGCCAGCAGCTTGGGCCCGGAGCTGTTTTTT
v_gene: TRBV5-1; j_gene: TRBJ1-1; abundance: -; d_gene: -; CDR3aa: CASSLTDNTEAFF; CDR3nt: TGCGCCAGCAGCTTGACAGATAACACTGAAGCTTTCTTT
v_gene: TRBV9; j_gene: TRBJ2-3; abundance: few; d_gene: -; CDR3aa: CASSVGGIDTDTQYF; CDR3nt: TGTGCCAGCAGCGTAGGCGGGATCGACACAGATACGCAGTATTTT
v_gene: TRBV6-5; j_gene: TRBJ1-1; abundance: -; d_gene: -; CDR3aa: CASLTWGSEAFF; CDR3nt: TGTGCCAGCCTGACATGGGGGTCCGAAGCTTTCTTT
v_gene: TRBV6-2/TRBV6-3; j_gene: TRBJ2-7; abundance: few; d_gene: TRBD2; CDR3aa: CASSPVLAGGSYEQYF; CDR3nt: TGTGCCAGCAGTCCAGTCTTAGCGGGAGGTTCGTACGAGCAGTACTTC
v_gene: TRBV12-3/TRBV12-4; j_gene: TRBJ1-5; abundance: -; d_gene: TRBD1; CDR3aa: CASSPARDRNQPQHF; CDR3nt: TGTGCCAGCAGTCCCGCCCGGGACAGAAATCAGCCCCAGCATTTT